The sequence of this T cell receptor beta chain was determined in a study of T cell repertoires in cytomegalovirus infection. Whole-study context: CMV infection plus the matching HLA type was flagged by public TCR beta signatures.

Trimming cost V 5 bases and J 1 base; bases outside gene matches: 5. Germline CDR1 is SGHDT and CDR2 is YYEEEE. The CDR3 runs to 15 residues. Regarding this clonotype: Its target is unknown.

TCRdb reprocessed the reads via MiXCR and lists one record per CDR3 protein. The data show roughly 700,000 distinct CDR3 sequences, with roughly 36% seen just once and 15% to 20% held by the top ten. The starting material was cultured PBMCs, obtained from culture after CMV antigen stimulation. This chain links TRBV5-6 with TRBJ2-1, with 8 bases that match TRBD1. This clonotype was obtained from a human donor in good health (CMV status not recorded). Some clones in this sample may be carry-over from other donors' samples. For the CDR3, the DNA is TGTGCCAGCAGGCCGACAGGGGAATCCTACAATGAGCAGTTCTTC. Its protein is CASRPTGESYNEQFF. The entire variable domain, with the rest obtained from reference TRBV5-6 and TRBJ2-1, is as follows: DAGVTQSPTHLIKTRGQQVTLRCSPKSGHDTVSWYQQALGQGPQFIFQYYEEEERQRGNFPDRFSGHQFPNYSSELNVNALLLGDSALYLCASRPTGESYNEQFFGPGTRLTVL.